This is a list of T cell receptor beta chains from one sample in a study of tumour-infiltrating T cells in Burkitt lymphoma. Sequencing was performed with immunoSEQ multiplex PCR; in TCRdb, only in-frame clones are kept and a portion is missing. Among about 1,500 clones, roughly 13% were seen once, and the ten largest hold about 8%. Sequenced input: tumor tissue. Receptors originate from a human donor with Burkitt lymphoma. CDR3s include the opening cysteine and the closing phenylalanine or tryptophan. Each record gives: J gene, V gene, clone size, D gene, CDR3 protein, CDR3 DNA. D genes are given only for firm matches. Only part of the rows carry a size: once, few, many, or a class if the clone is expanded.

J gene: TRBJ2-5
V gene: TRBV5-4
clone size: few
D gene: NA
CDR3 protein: CASSLNREETQYF
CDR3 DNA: TGTGCCAGCAGCTTGAACAGGGAAGAGACCCAGTACTTC

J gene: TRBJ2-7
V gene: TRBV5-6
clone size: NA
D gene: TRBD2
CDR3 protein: CASSFGLAGTYEQYF
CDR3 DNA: TGTGCCAGCAGCTTCGGACTAGCGGGGACCTACGAGCAGTACTTC

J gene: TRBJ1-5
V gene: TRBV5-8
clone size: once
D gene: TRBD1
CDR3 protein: CASSLWLFDRGHQPQHF
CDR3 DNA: TGTGCCAGCAGCTTGTGGTTATTCGACAGGGGGCATCAGCCCCAGCATTTT

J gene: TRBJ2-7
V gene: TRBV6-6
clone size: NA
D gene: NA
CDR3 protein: CASSYVQGPYEQYF
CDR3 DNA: TGTGCCAGCAGTTACGTCCAGGGACCTTACGAGCAGTACTTC

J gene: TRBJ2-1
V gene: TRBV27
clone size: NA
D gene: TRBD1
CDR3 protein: CASSFRGRYNEQFF
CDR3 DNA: TGTGCCAGCAGTTTTAGGGGGCGCTACAATGAGCAGTTCTTC

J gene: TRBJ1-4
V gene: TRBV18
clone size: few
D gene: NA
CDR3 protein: CASSRIYQGPNEKLFF
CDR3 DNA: TGTGCCAGCTCACGCATCTATCAGGGGCCGAATGAAAAACTGTTTTTT

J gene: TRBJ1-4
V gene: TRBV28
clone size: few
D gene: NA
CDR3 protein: CASSPRYGLSEKLFF
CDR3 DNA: TGTGCCAGCAGTCCACGCTATGGGCTCAGTGAAAAACTGTTTTTT

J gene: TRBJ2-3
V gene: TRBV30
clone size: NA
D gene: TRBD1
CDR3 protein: CAWSFGVYGDRGPTDTQYF
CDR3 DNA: TGTGCCTGGAGTTTCGGAGTTTACGGGGACAGGGGGCCCACAGATACGCAGTATTTT

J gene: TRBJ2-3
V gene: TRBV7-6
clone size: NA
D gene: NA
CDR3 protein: CASSPTSHGTQYF
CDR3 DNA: TGTGCCAGCAGCCCCACTAGCCACGGTACGCAGTATTTT

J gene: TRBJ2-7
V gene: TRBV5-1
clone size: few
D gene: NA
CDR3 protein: CASSFRGSYEQYF
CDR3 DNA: TGCGCCAGCAGCTTTAGAGGTTCCTACGAGCAGTACTTC

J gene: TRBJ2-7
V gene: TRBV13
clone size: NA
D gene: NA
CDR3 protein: CASSDSRDFPNVYEQYF
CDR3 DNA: TGTGCCAGCAGCGACAGCCGGGACTTCCCTAATGTCTACGAGCAGTACTTC

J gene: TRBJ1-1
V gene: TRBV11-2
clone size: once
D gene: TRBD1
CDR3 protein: CASTRGGWNTEAFF
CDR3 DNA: TGTGCCAGCACCCGAGGGGGCTGGAACACTGAAGCTTTCTTT

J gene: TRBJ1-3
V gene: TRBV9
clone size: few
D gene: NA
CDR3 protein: CASSVDLGNTIYF
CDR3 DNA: TGTGCCAGCAGCGTAGACCTCGGAAACACCATATATTTT

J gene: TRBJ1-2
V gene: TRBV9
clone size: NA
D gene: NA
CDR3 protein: CASSGDGYTF
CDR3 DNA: TGTGCCAGCAGCGGGGATGGCTACACCTTC

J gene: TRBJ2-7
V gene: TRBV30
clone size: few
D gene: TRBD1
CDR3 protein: CAWSYGQGNYEQYF
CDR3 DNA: TGTGCCTGGAGTTATGGACAGGGGAACTACGAGCAGTACTTC

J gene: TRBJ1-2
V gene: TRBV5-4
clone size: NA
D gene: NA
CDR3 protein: CASSEPNYGYTF
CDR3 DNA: TGTGCCAGTTCCGAACCTAACTATGGCTACACCTTC

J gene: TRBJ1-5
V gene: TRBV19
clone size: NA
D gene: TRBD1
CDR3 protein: CASSWDRASNQPQHF
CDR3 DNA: TGTGCCAGTAGCTGGGACAGGGCGAGCAATCAGCCCCAGCATTTT

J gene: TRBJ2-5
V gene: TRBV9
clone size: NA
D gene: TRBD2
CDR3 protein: CASSFRTSGEETQYF
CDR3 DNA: TGTGCCAGCAGCTTCCGGACTAGCGGGGAAGAGACCCAGTACTTC

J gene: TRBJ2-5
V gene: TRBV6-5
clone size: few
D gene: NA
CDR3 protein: CASSPLGTGETQYF
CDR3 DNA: TGTGCCAGCAGCCCTCTTGGGACGGGGGAGACCCAGTACTTC

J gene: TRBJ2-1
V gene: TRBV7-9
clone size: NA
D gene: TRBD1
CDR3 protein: CASSLGQGMREQFF
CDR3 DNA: TGTGCCAGCAGCTTGGGACAGGGGATGCGTGAGCAGTTCTTC

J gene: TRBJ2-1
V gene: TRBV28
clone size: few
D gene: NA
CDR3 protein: CASSLWIGGGDEQFF
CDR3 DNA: TGTGCCAGCAGTTTATGGATTGGAGGAGGAGATGAGCAGTTCTTC

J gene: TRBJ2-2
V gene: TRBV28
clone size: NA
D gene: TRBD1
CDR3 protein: CASSYRGNTGELFF
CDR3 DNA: TGTGCCAGCAGTTACAGGGGGAACACCGGGGAGCTGTTTTTT

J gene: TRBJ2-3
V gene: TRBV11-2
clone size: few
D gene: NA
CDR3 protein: CASSFGGTDTQYF
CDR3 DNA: TGTGCTAGCAGCTTCGGGGGAACAGATACGCAGTATTTT

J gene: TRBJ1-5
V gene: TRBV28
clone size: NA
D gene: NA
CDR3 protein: CASTIGGSNQPQHF
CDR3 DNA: TGTGCCAGCACCATTGGGGGTAGCAATCAGCCCCAGCATTTT

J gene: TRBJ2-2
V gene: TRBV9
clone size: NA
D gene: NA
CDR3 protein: CASSPRLSTGELFF
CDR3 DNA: TGTGCCAGCAGCCCTCGACTGAGCACCGGGGAGCTGTTTTTT

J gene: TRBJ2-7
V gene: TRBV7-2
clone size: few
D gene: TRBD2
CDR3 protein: CASSPPGLVNHEQYF
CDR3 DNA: TGTGCCAGCAGCCCACCGGGACTAGTAAACCACGAGCAGTACTTC

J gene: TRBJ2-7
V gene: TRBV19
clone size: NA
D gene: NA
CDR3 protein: CASRGAGTLEQYF
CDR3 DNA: TGTGCCAGTAGGGGGGCCGGGACCCTCGAGCAGTACTTC

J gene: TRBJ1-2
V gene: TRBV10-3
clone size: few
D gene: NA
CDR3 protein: CAITEEGNNGYTF
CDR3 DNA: TGTGCCATCACCGAGGAGGGGAACAATGGCTACACCTTC

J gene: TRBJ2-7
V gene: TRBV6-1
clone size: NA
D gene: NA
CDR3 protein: CASSQGPEQYF
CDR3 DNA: TGTGCCAGCAGCCAGGGACCCGAGCAGTACTTC